This TCR beta chain was identified in a study of blood T cell repertoires in COVID-19. Study background: Sources were T cells, B-cell-depleted T cells, or PBMCs; the material itself was cDNA or gDNA.

The study recruited people aged roughly 18 to 100 years across more than 20 US areas. Cohorts were based on clinical histories the participants reported. The germline gives CDR1 KGHSH, CDR2 LQKENI. V lost 1 base and J 3 bases, leaving 13 bases between the germline ends. The CDR3 runs 16 residues. Original processing methods: Reference gene primer amplification gave estimated nucleated cell counts. This table comes from immunoSEQ multiplex PCR, and its TCRdb copy is limited to in-frame clones, with some not included. V, J and clone size reflect that table, while D and trimming were determined from the DNA. The repertoire holds about 130,000 clones, with around four fifths as singletons.

V usage is TRBV18 and J usage is TRBJ1-5, with D possibly being TRBD1 (5 bases). Material for sequencing was PBMCs or T cells enriched from blood (not recorded which). This TCR was recovered from a middle-aged man with acute COVID-19. Here the CDR3 DNA reads TGTGCCAGCTCACCACAGGGCGGGGCCAACAATCAGCCCCAGCATTTT. This codes for CASSPQGGANNQPQHF.